Below, 13 T cell receptor beta chains from the same sample are listed, as sequenced in a study of blood T cell repertoires in COVID-19. TCRdb keeps only in-frame clones here, not all; method: immunoSEQ multiplex PCR. The sample has about 120,000 clones, around 80% seen once; the top ten hold approximately 16%. Sequenced input: peripheral blood. These receptors all come from a man between 60 and 75 years old with active or convalescent COVID-19.

CDR3 sequence: CASRQMGRQTYEQYF. Written as DNA, the CDR3 is TGCGCCAGCAGACAAATGGGCCGACAAACCTACGAGCAGTACTTC. V usage is TRBV23-1 and J usage is TRBJ2-7; D not resolved. TRBV23-1 qualifies as an ORF whose function is uncertain. CDR3 size: 15 residues. V lost 6 bases, J lost 2 bases, and 17 bases lay in between.

In its sample, this clone was seen a few times. The genes are TRBV10-3 and TRBJ2-7; TRBD1 matches at 7 bases. This CDR3 has 13 residues. In germline, CDR1 is ENHRY, CDR2 SYGVKD. J was trimmed by 5 bases and V by 8 bases; bases with no gene match: 9. DNA of the CDR3: TGTGCCATCTCAGAAAGGGGGCAGGACGAGCAGTACTTC. It encodes CAISERGQDEQYF.

This clone came up a few times. The chain has TRBV6-2 or TRBV6-3 and TRBJ2-7; D unclear. Trimming took off 8 bases at V and 7 bases at J, with 9 bases between the two ends. This CDR3 is built from 10 residues. CDR1 and CDR2 from the germline V gene are MNHEY and SVGEGT. The CDR3 region is CASGLREQYF. The CDR3 DNA reads TGTGCCAGCGGCCTCCGGGAGCAGTACTTC.

V is TRBV3-1 (or the pseudogene TRBV3-2) and J is TRBJ1-2; D might be TRBD1 (5 bases). The CDR3 contains 15 residues. Germline V gene lookup returns CDR1 LGHDT and CDR2 YNNKEL (reference sequence). V dropped 4 bases and J dropped 4 bases, with 16 bases sitting between them. CDR3 bases: TGTGCCAGCAGCCGTGGGGGGTCAGGCCTCTATGGCTACACCTTC. Its translation is CASSRGGSGLYGYTF.

The chain links TRBV19 to TRBJ2-1; 12 bases are shared with TRBD2. The germline gives CDR1 LNHDA, CDR2 SQIVND (reference sequence). CDR3 length: 14 residues. V trimming: 6 bases; J trimming: 7 bases; junction bases outside the gene matches: 4. The CDR3 region is CASRTSGRGNEQFF. The DNA of the CDR3 is TGTGCCAGTAGGACTAGCGGGAGAGGGAATGAGCAGTTCTTC.

The rearrangement joins TRBV19 to TRBJ1-1; a weak D match, TRBD1 (5 bases). CDR1 and CDR2 from the germline V gene are LNHDA and SQIVND (reference sequence). The CDR3 has 14 residues. Between the trimmed V and J ends, which lost 3 bases and 3 bases, there was a span of 11 bases. DNA for the CDR3: TGTGCCAGTAGTATGTTCGGGGGGGACACTGAAGCTTTCTTT. This translates into CASSMFGGDTEAFF.

The chain joins TRBV27 to TRBJ2-7; 7 bases match TRBD1. Germline CDR1 reads MNHEY; CDR2 reads SMNVEV (reference sequence). The V and J ends lost 6 bases and 5 bases, in that order; junction bases with no gene match: 7. There are 13 residues in the CDR3. The CDR3 is CASSRIDRDEQYF. The CDR3 nucleotides read TGTGCCAGCAGCCGAATCGACAGGGACGAGCAGTACTTC.

The chain combines TRBV3-1 (or the pseudogene TRBV3-2) with TRBJ2-5; 11 nucleotides align to TRBD2. Germline-derived CDR1 and CDR2 are LGHDT and YNNKEL (reference sequence). The CDR3 runs to 17 residues. J was trimmed by 2 bases and V by 4 bases; bases with no gene match: 9. This CDR3 is CASSRRSGTSGQETQYF. In nucleotides, the CDR3 is TGTGCCAGCAGCCGCCGCTCCGGGACTAGCGGTCAAGAGACCCAGTACTTC.

V usage is TRBV4-3 and J usage is TRBJ1-2; 7 bases are a match to TRBD1. The V gene end was trimmed by 2 bases and the J gene end by 0 bases; junction bases not matched to a gene: 15. Looked up from germline, CDR1 is LGHNA and CDR2 is YSLEER. This CDR3 has 19 amino acids. CDR3 DNA sequence: TGCGCCAGCAGCCAAACCCCAAGACAGGGTCACCACACTAACTATGGCTACACCTTC. Its translation is CASSQTPRQGHHTNYGYTF.

This clone was counted a single time. CDR3 bases: TGCGCCAGCAGCCAAGTGGGGACTACAGATACGCAGTATTTT. Its translation is CASSQVGTTDTQYF. This chain joins TRBV4-3 and TRBJ2-3; a weak D match, TRBD2 (6 bases). The CDR3 extends over 14 amino acids. V was shortened by 1 base and J by 3 bases, with 8 bases between the two germline ends. Germline loops: CDR1 LGHNA, CDR2 YSLEER.

Only a few counts were recorded for this clone. This chain joins TRBV4-3 and TRBJ2-1; no clear D gene. The CDR3 is made up of 13 amino acids. In germline, CDR1 is LGHNA, CDR2 YSLEER. Trimming took 0 bases from V and 13 from J, leaving 13 bases between them. As DNA, the CDR3 is TGCGCCAGCAGCCAAGATTTGGCCAAAAATCAGTTCTTC. Amino acids: CASSQDLAKNQFF.

The CDR3 DNA follows: TGTGCCAGCTACTCAGGGTCCTACGAGCAGTACTTC. Its protein is CASYSGSYEQYF. This chain connects TRBV28 to TRBJ2-7; possibly TRBD1 for D (5 bases). In germline, CDR1 is MDHEN, CDR2 SYDVKM. Trimming cost V 8 bases and J 1 base, with 9 bases left between them. The CDR3 sequence is 12 residues long.

J is TRBJ2-1 and V is TRBV7-6; weak D call: TRBD2 (6 bases). CDR1 is SGHVS, CDR2 FNYEAQ, per germline. The CDR3 length is 15 residues. The ends were cut back, 5 bases at V and 8 bases at J, with 19 bases in the middle. The CDR3 is CASSAWEDPLDEQFF. DNA of the CDR3: TGTGCCAGCAGCGCGTGGGAGGATCCTCTGGATGAGCAGTTCTTC.